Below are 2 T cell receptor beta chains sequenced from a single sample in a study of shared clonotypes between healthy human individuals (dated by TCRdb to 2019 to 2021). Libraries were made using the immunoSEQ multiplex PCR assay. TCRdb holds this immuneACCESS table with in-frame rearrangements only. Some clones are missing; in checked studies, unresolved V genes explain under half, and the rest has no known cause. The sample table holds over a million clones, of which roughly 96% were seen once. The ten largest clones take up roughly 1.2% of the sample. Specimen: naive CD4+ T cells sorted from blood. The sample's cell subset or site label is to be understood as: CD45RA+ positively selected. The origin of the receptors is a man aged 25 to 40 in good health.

CDR3: CASSRIFTSGSNEQFF. DNA for the CDR3: TGTGCCAGCAGCCGAATTTTTACTAGCGGGAGCAATGAGCAGTTCTTC. The V and J genes are TRBV7-9 and TRBJ2-1, with TRBD2 matching over 11 bases. J was trimmed by 6 bases and V by 5 bases; bases with no gene match: 9. CDR1 is SEHNR and CDR2 is FQNEAQ in the germline V gene (reference sequence). There are 16 residues in the CDR3.

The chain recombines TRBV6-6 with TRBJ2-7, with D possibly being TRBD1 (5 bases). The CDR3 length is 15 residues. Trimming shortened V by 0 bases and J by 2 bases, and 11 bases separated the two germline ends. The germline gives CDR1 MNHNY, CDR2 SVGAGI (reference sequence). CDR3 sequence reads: CASSYSTTDTYEQYF. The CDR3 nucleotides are TGTGCCAGCAGTTACTCAACGACAGATACCTACGAGCAGTACTTC.